This T cell receptor (beta chain) was captured in a study of early T cells in non-severe SARS-CoV-2 infection (dated by TCRdb to the early 2020s). For the wider study: TCR sequencing used bulk RNA from unsorted whole blood, so alpha and beta chains could not be paired. The investigation overall reported the following: VDJdb matching was skewed toward anti-spike CD8 responses and likely underestimated virus-specific expansions by missing private and CD4 specificities.

Set within a cohort of healthcare workers in London, UK, this nested case-control study involved weekly PCR testing of nasopharyngeal swabs along with blood sampling. Healthcare workers were enrolled in the week of the UK lockdown, from 23 to 31 March 2020, and were followed every week for up to roughly 15 weeks. Preparation of the library involved 5' RACE. The sample was run on a NextSeq 500. In the TCR library protocol, unique molecular identifiers were attached to individual cDNA molecules to correct for PCR bias and sequencing error. TCR alpha and beta chains were both sequenced, and the abundances of alpha and beta sequences in each sample were closely correlated with each other. The authors' analysis ran thus. Decombinator V4 was used to annotate the V gene, J gene and CDR3 of the TCR sequences. TCRs were defined as expanded if a significant change between any two time points was detected under a Poisson model with p below 0.0001. TCR abundances were normalised to the total number of TCRs sequenced in each sample and reported as counts per million. A search of VDJdb, accessed on 1 November 2021, was run for TCRs annotated to CMV, EBV and SARS-CoV-2, with TCRs annotated for multiple antigens excluded. TCRdb's own reprocessing of the public reads used fastp at Q25 and MiXCR and kept productive beta chains. For every CDR3 protein sequence, its rows merge into one entry that carries the most common genes and DNA. For this entry, the V and J calls and clone size follow TCRdb and not the study's own pipeline. A total of approximately 50,000 distinct CDR3 sequences appear in this sample, approximately 8% of them only once. Approximately 4% of the sample comes from the top ten.

There are a few counts of this clonotype. Its antigen is not yet known. Base qualities are missing; no much larger clone stands one base away. The specimen was whole blood. The TCR comes from an adult who was a healthcare worker with PCR-confirmed SARS-CoV-2 infection or an uninfected control (not recorded which).

The sequence in DNA is TGTGCCAGCTCACCACCAAGGGTTGGGGCCAACGTCCTGACTTTC. The encoded protein is CASSPPRVGANVLTF. The chain employs TRBV18 and TRBJ2-6, with no D gene named confidently. V lost 0 bases and J lost 3 bases; the stretch between them is 6 bases long. CDR1 is given as KGHSH and CDR2 as LQKENI, both from the germline V gene. The CDR3 goes from the cysteine to the phenylalanine over 15 residues. Here the CDR3 DNA is all that survives: 45 bases in frame from base 1.